This note documents a single TCR beta chain sequence. The table came from immunoSEQ multiplex PCR; TCRdb's copy has only in-frame clones and leaves some out. Of about 120,000 clones in the sample, 88% were seen once. The data are from a study of control samples from healthy donors and cancer patients. CDR3 length equals 15 residues. J was trimmed by 2 bases and V by 3 bases; bases with no gene match: 5. Germline-derived CDR1 and CDR2 are WSHSY and SAAADI. The material sequenced was blood. This receptor was obtained from a man aged 40-50 years in good health. The chain has TRBV10-2 and TRBJ2-5, with 8 bases lining up with TRBD2. This CDR3 is CASSESGLVQETQYF. The CDR3 nucleotides are TGCGCCAGCAGTGAATCGGGACTAGTTCAAGAGACCCAGTACTTC.